What follows are 7 T cell receptor beta chains derived from one specimen sequenced in a study of monozygotic twins with inflammatory bowel disease. TCRdb reprocessed the 5' RACE reads and reports one entry per CDR3 protein, with no DNA. The sample totals around 150,000 distinct CDR3 sequences. The sequenced sample was blood. Source of these receptors: a human donor with ulcerative colitis or Crohn's disease, or a healthy co-twin of an affected twin (not recorded which).

CDR3 loop: CSARDPLAGGPYEQFF. This chain links TRBV20-1 with TRBJ2-1; TCRdb outputs TRBD2, but without DNA this stays unchecked. Germline-derived CDR1 and CDR2 are DFQATT and SNEGSKA (reference sequence). The CDR3 loop spans 16 amino acids.

The CDR3: CASSIGPRQGRAGNEQFF. The chain employs TRBV19 and TRBJ2-1; absent DNA, TCRdb's TRBD1 call cannot be checked. The CDR3 has 18 amino acids. Germline-derived CDR1 and CDR2 are LNHDA and SQIVND (reference sequence).

The chain links TRBV4-3 to TRBJ2-7; TCRdb returns TRBD2, unconfirmable since there is no DNA. CDR1 and CDR2 (germline): LGHNA, YSLEER. The CDR3 totals 16 residues. CDR3 region: CASSHHSGRPFYEQYF.

This sequence joins TRBV5-1 and TRBJ2-7. Germline lookup yields CDR1 SGHRS and CDR2 YFSETQ. The CDR3 consists of 14 residues. This CDR3 is CASSLGHGYYEQYF.

The V gene is TRBV30, the J gene TRBJ2-5; absent DNA, TCRdb's TRBD1 call cannot be checked. Germline V gene sequence: CDR1 GTSNPN, CDR2 SVGIG (reference sequence). The CDR3 contains 14 residues. CDR3 residues: CAWKTADYQETQYF. Using reference TRBV30 and TRBJ2-5 for the parts outside the CDR3, the full variable domain is SQTIHQWPATLVQPVGSPLSLECTVEGTSNPNLYWYRQAAGRGLQLLFYSVGIGQISSEVPQNLSASRPQDRQFILSSKKLLLSDSGFYLCAWKTADYQETQYFGPGTRLLVL.

V and J are TRBV20-1 and TRBJ2-7; no DNA is available, so the TRBD2 call from TCRdb remains unchecked. Germline V gives CDR1 DFQATT, CDR2 SNEGSKA (reference sequence). The CDR3 loop spans 15 amino acids. The CDR3 loop reads CSAHASGQTSYEQYF.

The chain carries TRBV11-2 and TRBJ2-3. The germline gives CDR1 SGHAT, CDR2 FQNNGV. The CDR3 contains 15 residues. The CDR3 protein is CASSLAYGSTDTQHF.